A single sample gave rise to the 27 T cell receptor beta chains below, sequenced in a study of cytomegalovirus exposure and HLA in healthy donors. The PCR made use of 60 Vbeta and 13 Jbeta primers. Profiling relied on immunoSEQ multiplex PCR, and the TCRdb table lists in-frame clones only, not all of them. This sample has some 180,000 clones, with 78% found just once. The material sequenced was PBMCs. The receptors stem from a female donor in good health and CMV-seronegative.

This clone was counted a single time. This CDR3 reads CASSSGGGFFGYTF. For the CDR3, the DNA is TGTGCCAGCAGTTCGGGGGGAGGGTTCTTTGGCTACACCTTC. The V call is TRBV27, the J call TRBJ1-2; tentatively, D is TRBD1 (5 bases). The CDR3 length is 14 residues. The V end was cut by 4 bases, the J end by 7 bases, with 16 bases between. Germline lookup yields CDR1 MNHEY and CDR2 SMNVEV (reference sequence).

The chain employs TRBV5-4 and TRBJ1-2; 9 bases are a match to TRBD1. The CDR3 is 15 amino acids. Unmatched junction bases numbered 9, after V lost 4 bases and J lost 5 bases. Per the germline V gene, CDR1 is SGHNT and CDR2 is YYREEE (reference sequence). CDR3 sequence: CASSLVGQGFYGYTF. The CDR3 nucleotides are TGTGCCAGCAGCCTGGTAGGACAGGGGTTTTATGGCTACACCTTC.

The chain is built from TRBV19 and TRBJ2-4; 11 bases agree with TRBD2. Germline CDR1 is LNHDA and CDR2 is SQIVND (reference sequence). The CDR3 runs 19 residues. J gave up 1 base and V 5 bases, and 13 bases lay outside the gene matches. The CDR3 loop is CASSELAGVPTEAKNIQYF. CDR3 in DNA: TGTGCCAGTAGTGAACTAGCGGGAGTCCCCACAGAGGCCAAAAACATTCAGTACTTC.

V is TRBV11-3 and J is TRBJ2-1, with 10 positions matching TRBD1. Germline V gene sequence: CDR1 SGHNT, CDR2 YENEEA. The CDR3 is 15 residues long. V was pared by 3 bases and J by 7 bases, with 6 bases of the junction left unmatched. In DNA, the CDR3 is TGTGCCAGCAGCTTGTACCCGGGACAGGGGAATGAGCAGTTCTTC. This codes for CASSLYPGQGNEQFF.

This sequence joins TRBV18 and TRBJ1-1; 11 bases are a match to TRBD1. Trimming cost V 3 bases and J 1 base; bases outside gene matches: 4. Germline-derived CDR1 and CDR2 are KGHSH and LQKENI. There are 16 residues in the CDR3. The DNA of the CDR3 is TGTGCCAGCTCACCTAGGACAGGGGGCCCGAACACTGAAGCTTTCTTT. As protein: CASSPRTGGPNTEAFF.

CDR3 nucleotide sequence: TGTGCCAGCAGCCCTAGGGGGGGGGTCTACGAGCAGTACTTC. Protein: CASSPRGGVYEQYF. The chain has TRBV7-2 and TRBJ2-7, with D perhaps matching TRBD2 (7 bases). The V end was cut by 5 bases, the J end by 3 bases, with 14 bases between. Germline V gene lookup returns CDR1 SGHTA and CDR2 FQGNSA. The CDR3 has 14 amino acids.

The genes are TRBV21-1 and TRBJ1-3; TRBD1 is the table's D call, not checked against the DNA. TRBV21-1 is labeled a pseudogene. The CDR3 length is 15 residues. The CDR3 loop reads CASIIRQGVENTIYF. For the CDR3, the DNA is TGTGCCAGCATAATACGACAGGGCGTCGAAAACACCATATATTTT.

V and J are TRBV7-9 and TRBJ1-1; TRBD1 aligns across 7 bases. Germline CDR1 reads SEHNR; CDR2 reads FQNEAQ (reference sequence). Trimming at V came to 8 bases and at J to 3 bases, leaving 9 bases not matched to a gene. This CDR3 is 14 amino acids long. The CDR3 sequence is CASGKQGLDTEAFF. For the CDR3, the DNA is TGTGCCAGCGGAAAACAGGGGCTAGACACTGAAGCTTTCTTT.

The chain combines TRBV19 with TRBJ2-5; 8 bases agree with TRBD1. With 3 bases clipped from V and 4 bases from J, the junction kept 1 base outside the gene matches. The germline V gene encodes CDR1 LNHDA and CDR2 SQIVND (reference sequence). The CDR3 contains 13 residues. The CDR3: CASSIDRGETQYF. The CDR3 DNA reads TGTGCCAGTAGTATCGACAGGGGAGAGACCCAGTACTTC.

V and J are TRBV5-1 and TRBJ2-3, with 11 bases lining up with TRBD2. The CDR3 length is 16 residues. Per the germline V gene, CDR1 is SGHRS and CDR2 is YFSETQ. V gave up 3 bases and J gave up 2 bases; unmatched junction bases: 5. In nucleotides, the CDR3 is TGCGCCAGCAGCTCATCTAGCGGGGGGAACACAGATACGCAGTATTTT. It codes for CASSSSSGGNTDTQYF.

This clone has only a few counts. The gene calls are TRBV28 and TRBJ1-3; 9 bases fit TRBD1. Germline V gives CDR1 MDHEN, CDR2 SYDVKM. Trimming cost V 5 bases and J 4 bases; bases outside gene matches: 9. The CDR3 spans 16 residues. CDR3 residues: CASSAPGTGFGNTIYF. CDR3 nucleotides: TGTGCCAGCAGTGCCCCCGGGACAGGGTTCGGAAACACCATATATTTT.

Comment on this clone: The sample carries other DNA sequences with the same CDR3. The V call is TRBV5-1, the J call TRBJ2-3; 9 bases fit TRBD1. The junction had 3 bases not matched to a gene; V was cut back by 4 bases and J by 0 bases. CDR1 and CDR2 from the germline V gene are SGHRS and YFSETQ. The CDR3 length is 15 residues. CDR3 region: CASSPGTGSTDTQYF. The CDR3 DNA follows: TGCGCCAGCAGCCCCGGGACAGGGAGCACAGATACGCAGTATTTT.

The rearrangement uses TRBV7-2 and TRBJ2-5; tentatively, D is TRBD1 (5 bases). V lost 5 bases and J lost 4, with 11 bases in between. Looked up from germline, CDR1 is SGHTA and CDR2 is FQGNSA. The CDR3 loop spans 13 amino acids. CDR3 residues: CASSPSQGETQYF. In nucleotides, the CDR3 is TGTGCCAGCAGCCCGAGCCAGGGAGAGACCCAGTACTTC.

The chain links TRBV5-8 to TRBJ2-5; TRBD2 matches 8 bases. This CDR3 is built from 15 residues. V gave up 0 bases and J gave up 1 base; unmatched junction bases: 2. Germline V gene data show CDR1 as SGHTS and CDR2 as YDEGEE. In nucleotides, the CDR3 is TGTGCCAGCAGCTTGGGTACTAGCGGCCAAGAGACCCAGTACTTC. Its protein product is CASSLGTSGQETQYF.

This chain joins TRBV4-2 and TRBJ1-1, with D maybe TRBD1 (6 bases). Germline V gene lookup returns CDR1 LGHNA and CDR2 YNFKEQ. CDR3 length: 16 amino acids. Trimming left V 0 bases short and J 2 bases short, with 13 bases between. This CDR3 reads CASSQDPQGRNTEAFF. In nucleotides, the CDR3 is TGTGCCAGCAGCCAAGATCCCCAGGGGCGCAACACTGAAGCTTTCTTT.

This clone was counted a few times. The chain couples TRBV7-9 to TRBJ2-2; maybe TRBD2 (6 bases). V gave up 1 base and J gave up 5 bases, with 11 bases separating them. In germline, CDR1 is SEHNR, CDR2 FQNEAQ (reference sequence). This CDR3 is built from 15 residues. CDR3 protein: CASSLGRLVTGELFF. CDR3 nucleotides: TGTGCCAGCAGCTTAGGGAGACTAGTAACCGGGGAGCTGTTTTTT.

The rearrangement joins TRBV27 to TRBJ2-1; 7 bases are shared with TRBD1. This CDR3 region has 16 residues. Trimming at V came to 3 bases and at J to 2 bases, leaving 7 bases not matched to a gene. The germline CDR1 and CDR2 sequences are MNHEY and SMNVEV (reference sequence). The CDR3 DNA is TGTGCCAGCAGTTTGGATAGGGGGCTCGCCTACAATGAGCAGTTCTTC. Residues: CASSLDRGLAYNEQFF.

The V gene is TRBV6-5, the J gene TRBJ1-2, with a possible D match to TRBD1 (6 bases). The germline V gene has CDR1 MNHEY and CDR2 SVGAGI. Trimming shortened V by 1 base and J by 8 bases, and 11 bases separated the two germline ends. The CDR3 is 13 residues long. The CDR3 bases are TGTGCCAGCAGTTACTTGACAGGACGGGGCTACACCTTC. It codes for CASSYLTGRGYTF.

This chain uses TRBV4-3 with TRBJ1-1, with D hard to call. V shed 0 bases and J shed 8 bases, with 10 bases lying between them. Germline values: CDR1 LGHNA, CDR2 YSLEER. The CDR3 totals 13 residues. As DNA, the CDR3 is TGCGCCAGCAGCCAAGATGCGGAAAGAGAAGCTTTCTTT. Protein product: CASSQDAEREAFF.

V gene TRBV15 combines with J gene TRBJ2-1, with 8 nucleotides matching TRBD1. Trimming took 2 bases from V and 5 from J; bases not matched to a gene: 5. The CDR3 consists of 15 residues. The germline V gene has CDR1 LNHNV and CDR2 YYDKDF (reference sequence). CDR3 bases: TGTGCCACCAGCAGAAGATCGACAGGGGACAATGAGCAGTTCTTC. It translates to CATSRRSTGDNEQFF.

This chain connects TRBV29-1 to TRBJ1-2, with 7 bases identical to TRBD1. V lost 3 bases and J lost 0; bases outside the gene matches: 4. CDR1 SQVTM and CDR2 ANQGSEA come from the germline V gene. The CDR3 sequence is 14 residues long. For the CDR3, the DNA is TGCAGCGTTGAGGGACAGCCCCCTAACTATGGCTACACCTTC. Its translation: CSVEGQPPNYGYTF.

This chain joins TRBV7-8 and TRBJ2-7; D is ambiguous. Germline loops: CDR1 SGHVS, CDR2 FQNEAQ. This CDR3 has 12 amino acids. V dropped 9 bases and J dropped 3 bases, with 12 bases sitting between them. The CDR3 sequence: CASFQTFYEQYF. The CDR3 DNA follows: TGTGCCAGTTTCCAGACATTCTACGAGCAGTACTTC. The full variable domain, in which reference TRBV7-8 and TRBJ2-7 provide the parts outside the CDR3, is GAGVSQSPRYKVAKRGQDVALRCDPISGHVSLFWYQQALGQGPEFLTYFQNEAQLDKSGLPSDRFFAERPEGSVSTLKIQRTQQEDSAVYLCASFQTFYEQYFGPGTRLTVT.

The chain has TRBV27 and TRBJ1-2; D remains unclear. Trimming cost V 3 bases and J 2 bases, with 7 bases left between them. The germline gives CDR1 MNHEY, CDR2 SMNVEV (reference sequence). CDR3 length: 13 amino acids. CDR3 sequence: CASSFEGNYGYTF. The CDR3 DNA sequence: TGTGCCAGCAGTTTTGAGGGAAACTATGGCTACACCTTC.

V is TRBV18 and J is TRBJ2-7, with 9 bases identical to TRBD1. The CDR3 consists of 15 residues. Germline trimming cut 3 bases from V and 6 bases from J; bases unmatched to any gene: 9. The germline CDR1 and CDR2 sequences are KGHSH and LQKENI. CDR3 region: CASSPSGQGVSEQYF. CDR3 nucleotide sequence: TGTGCCAGCTCACCGTCGGGACAGGGCGTAAGCGAGCAGTACTTC.

The CDR3 DNA follows: TGTGCCAGCAGTTTATACGGGAGGGCCGTAGCAGATACGCAGTATTTT. Protein: CASSLYGRAVADTQYF. This rearrangement joins TRBV27 to TRBJ2-3; 8 nucleotides match TRBD2. The CDR3 contains 16 residues. The J segment lost 4 bases and the V segment lost 1 base, leaving 7 bases of the junction unmatched. CDR1 and CDR2 (germline): MNHEY, SMNVEV (reference sequence).

Here the CDR3 reads CASSIVRGTGSGYEQYF. CDR3 coding DNA: TGTGCCAGTAGTATAGTTCGGGGGACAGGGAGTGGCTACGAGCAGTACTTC. The V call is TRBV19, the J call TRBJ2-7, with 9 bases identical to TRBD1. This CDR3 comprises 17 residues. Germline CDR1 reads LNHDA; CDR2 reads SQIVND (reference sequence). J gave up 3 bases and V 1 base, and 10 bases lay outside the gene matches.

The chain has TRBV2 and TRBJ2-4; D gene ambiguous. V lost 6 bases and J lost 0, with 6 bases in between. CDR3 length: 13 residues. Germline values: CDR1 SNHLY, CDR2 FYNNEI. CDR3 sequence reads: CASREKAKNIQYF. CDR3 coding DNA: TGTGCCAGCAGGGAGAAAGCCAAAAACATTCAGTACTTC.